This TCR beta chain was profiled in a study of blood T cell repertoires in COVID-19. Sequencing used immunoSEQ multiplex PCR; TCRdb keeps in-frame clones, though not all of them. The data hold 95,000 to 100,000 clones, with 85% to 90% observed a single time. Deletions cut 6 bases from V and 2 bases from J, with 14 bases between. CDR3 size: 14 residues. Germline CDR1 and CDR2: MNHEY and SVGAGI. This chain uses TRBV6-5 with TRBJ2-7, with D maybe TRBD2 (6 bases). The source is a human donor with COVID-19, enrolled during active disease. The donor label of this sample is uncertain. What was sequenced was peripheral blood. The CDR3: CASSPWGGTYEQYF. CDR3 bases: TGTGCCAGCAGCCCCTGGGGAGGCACCTACGAGCAGTACTTC.